The entry below describes one T cell receptor beta chain. The antigen remains undetermined. One end of the junction fails to match germline, which may point to a read error. Germline CDR1 is LGHNA and CDR2 is YSLEER. There are 13 residues in the CDR3. The data derive from a study of cytomegalovirus exposure and HLA in healthy donors. Vbeta (60) and Jbeta (13) primers were used in the PCR. Assay used: immunoSEQ multiplex PCR; TCRdb lists only in-frame clones, some missing. Of about 150,000 clones listed, nearly 80% are singletons. The study, taken as a whole, reports: Apparent HLA restriction characterized most CMV-associated TCR beta chains in a later analysis. Some public TCRs appeared in many individuals, while most sequences were rare.

The chain combines TRBV4-3 with TRBJ2-7, with 10 bases fitting TRBD1. Sequenced material: PBMCs. The clonotype comes from a woman between 35 and 50 years old in good health and CMV-seronegative. Here the CDR3 DNA reads TGCGCCAGCAGCCAAGCGCCTGACAGGGGGCTGAACTTC. This gives the protein CASSQAPDRGLNF.